This section outlines one T cell receptor beta chain sequence together with its context. What it binds is not known. This sample was included in a study of T cell responses to AZD1222 COVID-19 vaccine. Notes on the study in general: Baseline serostatus was positive in only a handful of AZD1222 recipients.

Germline V gives CDR1 LGHNA, CDR2 YNFKEQ. V lost 4 bases to trimming and J lost 2 bases; unmatched junction nucleotides: 8. This CDR3 contains 18 residues. TCRdb keeps only in-frame clones here, not all; method: immunoSEQ multiplex PCR. The table includes roughly 97,000 clones, about 88% detected once. The sequence was obtained from an adult in good health. Here the sequenced sample was peripheral blood, taken on day 0 of AZD1222 vaccination. The chain carries TRBV4-2 and TRBJ2-1; 13 bases match TRBD2. In DNA, the CDR3 is TGTGCCAGCAGCCCCCGACTACTAGCGGGGGGGACCTACAATGAGCAGTTCTTC. This gives the protein CASSPRLLAGGTYNEQFF.